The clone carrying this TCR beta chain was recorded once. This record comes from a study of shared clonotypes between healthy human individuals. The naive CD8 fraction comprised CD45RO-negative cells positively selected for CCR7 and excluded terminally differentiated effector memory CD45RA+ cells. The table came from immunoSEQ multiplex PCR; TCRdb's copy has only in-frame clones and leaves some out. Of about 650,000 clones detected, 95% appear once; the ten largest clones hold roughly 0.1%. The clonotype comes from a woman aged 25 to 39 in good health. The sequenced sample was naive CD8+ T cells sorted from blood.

CDR3 region: CASSFNPQGYEQYF. As DNA, the CDR3 is TGTGCCAGCAGCTTCAACCCCCAGGGCTACGAGCAGTACTTC. The chain couples TRBV11-3 to TRBJ2-7; weak D call: TRBD1 (5 bases). V gave up 3 bases and J gave up 3 bases, with 12 bases separating them. Germline CDR1 is SGHNT and CDR2 is YENEEA. The CDR3 extends over 14 amino acids.